The text below deals with one T cell receptor (beta chain). The antigen this receptor binds is unknown. The sample holds no much larger clone one base away, and base qualities are not on file. The data stem from a study of T cells in tumors after PD-1 blockade (dated by TCRdb to the late 2010s). A note on the overall study: Exclusion criteria were prior checkpoint blockade, use of systemic immunosuppressants, or recent radiotherapy or other anti-cancer therapy within 4 weeks. Patients were treated with either pembrolizumab 200 mg every 3 weeks or cemiplimab 350 mg every 2 weeks. A subset of patients also received ongoing daily vismodegib 150 mg during anti-PD-1 treatment. Peripheral blood samples averaged approximately 100,000 TCR templates (range roughly 22,000-257,772) and about 36,000 unique clonotypes. Paired single-cell RNA and TCR sequencing was performed on site-matched tumors from BCC or SCC patients before and after anti-PD-1 therapy. To compare clonotypes in blood and tumor, bulk TCR sequencing was done on some 10 peripheral blood samples taken from 5 or 6 patients. RECIST version 1.1 was used to evaluate clinical response.

Paper-wide results and their limitations: Where the novel T cell clones came from was not determined, and possible sources could include lymphoid organs or rare unexpanded clones inside the tumor or in the tumor periphery. Approximately 38% of tumor TCR clonotypes were found in blood, and some novel exhausted tumor clones appeared in pre-treatment blood, suggesting peripheral recruitment.

CDR3 length: 16 amino acids, cysteine to phenylalanine. Only the CDR3 part of the read is kept: 48 bases, read in frame from the first base. CDR1 and CDR2 (SGHNT, YYREEE) derive from the germline V gene (reference sequence). The V and J ends are trimmed by 0 bases and 1 base, leaving 13 bases between them. According to the study, the label for this sample's time point signals: before anti-PD-1 therapy. For bulk TCRbeta sequencing, genomic DNA was extracted from tumor biopsies or peripheral blood, and input amounts ranged from roughly 550 ng to 6,004 ng. Every patient had histologically proven advanced or metastatic basal or squamous cell carcinoma and was a poor candidate for surgical resection. Of the roughly eleven patients in the basal cell carcinoma cohort, roughly eight underwent bulk tumor TCR sequencing. The immunoSEQ platform was used for deep TCRbeta sequencing. Under the source paper's analysis protocol: Only productive rearrangements were exported from the immunoSEQ Analyzer for downstream analysis. T cell phenotypes were assigned to bulk TCRbeta clonotypes by matching the clonotypes to single-cell RNA+TCR-seq clones that had the same TCRbeta sequence. Clone enrichment in tumor was calculated as tumor frequency divided by PBMC frequency from bulk TCR sequencing. GLIPH was used to sort TCRs into specificity groups, which are clusters of distinct TCRs that likely recognize common antigens through shared CDR3 motifs. This immuneACCESS table, as held by TCRdb, lists in-frame sequences with V and J called but not all clones. Of the missing ones, under half trace to an unresolved V gene in checked studies; the others have no known cause. That table gives V, J and clone size, and the DNA gave D and trimming. Present in this sample are 40,000 to 55,000 clones, about four fifths of which were seen just once. Around 15% of the sample belongs to the ten largest clones.

The sample consisted of PBMCs, taken before anti-PD-1 treatment. This clonotype was obtained from a human donor with basal cell carcinoma. Recombination connected TRBV5-4 to TRBJ2-5; the D gene is perhaps TRBD1, from 6 matching bases. The CDR3 protein sequence reads: CASSLDPGVLQETQYF. The DNA sequence follows: TGTGCCAGCAGCTTGGACCCAGGGGTCCTCCAAGAGACCCAGTACTTC.